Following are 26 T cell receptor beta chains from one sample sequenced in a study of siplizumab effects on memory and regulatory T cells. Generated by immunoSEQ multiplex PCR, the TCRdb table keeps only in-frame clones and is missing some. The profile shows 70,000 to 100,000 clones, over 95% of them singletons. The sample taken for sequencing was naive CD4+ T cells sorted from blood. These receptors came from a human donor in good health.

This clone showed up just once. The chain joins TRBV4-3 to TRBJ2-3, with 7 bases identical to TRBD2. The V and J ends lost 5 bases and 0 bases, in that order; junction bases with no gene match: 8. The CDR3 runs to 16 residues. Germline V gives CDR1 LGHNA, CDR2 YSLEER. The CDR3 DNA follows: TGCGCCAGCAGCTGGGGAGGGAGGGCGAGCACAGATACGCAGTATTTT. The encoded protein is CASSWGGRASTDTQYF.

The CDR3 spells CASSPTGAETQYF. The CDR3 region has the DNA TGTGCCAGCTCACCGACGGGGGCGGAGACCCAGTACTTC. This chain connects TRBV18 to TRBJ2-5; possibly TRBD1 or TRBD2 for D (6 bases each). Germline V gives CDR1 KGHSH, CDR2 LQKENI. The CDR3 sequence is 13 residues long. The V end was cut by 3 bases, the J end by 5 bases, with 10 bases between.

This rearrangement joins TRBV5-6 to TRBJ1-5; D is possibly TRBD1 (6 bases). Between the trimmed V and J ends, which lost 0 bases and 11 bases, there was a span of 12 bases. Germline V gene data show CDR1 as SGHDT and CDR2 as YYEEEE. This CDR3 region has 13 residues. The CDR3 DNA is TGTGCCAGCAGCTTGGAAGCGGGGGCCGCCCAGCATTTT. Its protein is CASSLEAGAAQHF.

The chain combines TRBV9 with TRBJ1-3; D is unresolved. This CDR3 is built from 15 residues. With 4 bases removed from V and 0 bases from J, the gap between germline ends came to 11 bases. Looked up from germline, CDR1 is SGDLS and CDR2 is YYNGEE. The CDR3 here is CASSSGLSSGNTIYF. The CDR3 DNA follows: TGTGCCAGCAGCAGTGGACTGAGCTCTGGAAACACCATATATTTT.

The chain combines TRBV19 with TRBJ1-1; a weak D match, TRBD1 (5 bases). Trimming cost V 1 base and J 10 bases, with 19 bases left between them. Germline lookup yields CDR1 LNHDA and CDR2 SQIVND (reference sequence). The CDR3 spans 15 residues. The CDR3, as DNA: TGTGCCAGTAGTATAGTCTCCGCGATCGGGGCCGCAGCTTTCTTT. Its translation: CASSIVSAIGAAAFF.

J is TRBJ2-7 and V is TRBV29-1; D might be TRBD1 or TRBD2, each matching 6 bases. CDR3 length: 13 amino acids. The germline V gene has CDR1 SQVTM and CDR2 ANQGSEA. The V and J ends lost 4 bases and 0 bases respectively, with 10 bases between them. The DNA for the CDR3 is TGCAGCGTTGTGGGGGGCAGCTCCTACGAGCAGTACTTC. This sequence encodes CSVVGGSSYEQYF.

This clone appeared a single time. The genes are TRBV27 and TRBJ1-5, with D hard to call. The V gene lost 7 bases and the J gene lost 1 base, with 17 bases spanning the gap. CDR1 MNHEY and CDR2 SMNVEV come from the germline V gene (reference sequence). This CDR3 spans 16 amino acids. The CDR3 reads CASTRYVGVSNQPQHF. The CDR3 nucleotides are TGTGCCAGCACCCGTTATGTCGGGGTAAGCAATCAGCCCCAGCATTTT.

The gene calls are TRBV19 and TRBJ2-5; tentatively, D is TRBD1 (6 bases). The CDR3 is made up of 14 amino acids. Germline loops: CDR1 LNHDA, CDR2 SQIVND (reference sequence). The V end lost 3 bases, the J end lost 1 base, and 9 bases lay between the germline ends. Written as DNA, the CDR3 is TGTGCCAGTAGTATTGGGGGCAGCCAAGAGACCCAGTACTTC. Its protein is CASSIGGSQETQYF.

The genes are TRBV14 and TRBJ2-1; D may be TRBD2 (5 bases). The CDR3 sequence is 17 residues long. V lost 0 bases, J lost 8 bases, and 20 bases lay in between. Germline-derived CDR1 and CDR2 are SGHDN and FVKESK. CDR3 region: CASSQDYGEPLWDEQFF. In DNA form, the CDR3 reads TGTGCCAGCAGCCAAGATTACGGGGAACCTCTCTGGGATGAGCAGTTCTTC.

The CDR3 DNA follows: TGTGCCAGCAGCTTCCAGGGGACGGGAAACACCATATATTTT. The encoded protein is CASSFQGTGNTIYF. V usage is TRBV5-4 and J usage is TRBJ1-3, with a possible D match to TRBD1 (6 bases). The CDR3 length is 14 residues. The V gene lost 2 bases and the J gene lost 4 bases, with 10 bases spanning the gap. CDR1 SGHNT and CDR2 YYREEE come from the germline V gene (reference sequence).

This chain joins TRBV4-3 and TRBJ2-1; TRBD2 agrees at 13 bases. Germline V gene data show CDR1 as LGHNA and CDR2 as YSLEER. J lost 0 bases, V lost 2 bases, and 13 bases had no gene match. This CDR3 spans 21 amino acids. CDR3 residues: CASSQRLGTSGASSSYNEQFF. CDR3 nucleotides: TGCGCCAGCAGCCAACGCCTCGGGACTAGCGGGGCGTCCAGCTCCTACAATGAGCAGTTCTTC.

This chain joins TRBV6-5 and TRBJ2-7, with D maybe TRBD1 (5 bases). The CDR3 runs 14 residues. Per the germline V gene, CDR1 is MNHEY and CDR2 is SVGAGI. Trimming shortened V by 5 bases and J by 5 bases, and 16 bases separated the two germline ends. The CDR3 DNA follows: TGTGCCAGCAGTCGACAGTCTATATCGGACGAGCAGTACTTC. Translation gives CASSRQSISDEQYF.

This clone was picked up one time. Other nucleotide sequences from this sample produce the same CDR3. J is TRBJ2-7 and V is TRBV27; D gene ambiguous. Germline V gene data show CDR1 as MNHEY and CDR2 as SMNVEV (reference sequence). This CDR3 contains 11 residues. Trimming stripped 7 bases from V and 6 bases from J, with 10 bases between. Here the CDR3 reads CASKFFPEQYF. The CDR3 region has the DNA TGTGCCAGCAAATTCTTCCCCGAGCAGTACTTC.

CDR3 loop: CSVLQGAYTEAFF. As DNA, the CDR3 is TGCAGCGTTCTACAGGGGGCTTACACTGAAGCTTTCTTT. This chain uses TRBV29-1 with TRBJ1-1; TRBD1 matches at 9 bases. Looked up from germline, CDR1 is SQVTM and CDR2 is ANQGSEA. The CDR3 extends over 13 amino acids. Trimming took 5 bases from V and 3 from J; bases not matched to a gene: 4.

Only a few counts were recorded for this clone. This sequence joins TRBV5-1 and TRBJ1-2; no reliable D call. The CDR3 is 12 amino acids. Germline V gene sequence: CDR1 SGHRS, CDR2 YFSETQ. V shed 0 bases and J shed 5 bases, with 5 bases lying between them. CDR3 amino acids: CASSLGQYGYTF. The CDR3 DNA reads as TGCGCCAGCAGCTTGGGGCAGTATGGCTACACCTTC.

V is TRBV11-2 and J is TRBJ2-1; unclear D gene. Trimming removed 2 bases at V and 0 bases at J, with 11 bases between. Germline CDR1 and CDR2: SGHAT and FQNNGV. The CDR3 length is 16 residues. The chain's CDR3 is CASSLRGVSSYNEQFF. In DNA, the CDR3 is TGTGCCAGCAGCTTAAGAGGCGTTAGCTCCTACAATGAGCAGTTCTTC. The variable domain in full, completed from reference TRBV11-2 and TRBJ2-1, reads EAGVAQSPRYKIIEKRQSVAFWCNPISGHATLYWYQQILGQGPKLLIQFQNNGVVDDSQLPKDRFSAERLKGVDSTLKIQPAKLEDSAVYLCASSLRGVSSYNEQFFGPGTRLTVL.

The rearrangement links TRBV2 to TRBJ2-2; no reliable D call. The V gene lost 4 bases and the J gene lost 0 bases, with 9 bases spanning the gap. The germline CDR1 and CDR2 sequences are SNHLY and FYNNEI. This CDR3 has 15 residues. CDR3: CASSGRSANTGELFF. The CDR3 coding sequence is TGTGCCAGCAGTGGGAGAAGTGCGAACACCGGGGAGCTGTTTTTT.

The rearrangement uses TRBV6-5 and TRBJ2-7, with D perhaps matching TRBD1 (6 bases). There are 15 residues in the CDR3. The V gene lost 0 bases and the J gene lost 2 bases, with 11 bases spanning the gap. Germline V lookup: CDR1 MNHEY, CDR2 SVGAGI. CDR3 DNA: TGTGCCAGCAGTTACTCGCAGGGGAAGCCCTACGAGCAGTACTTC. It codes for CASSYSQGKPYEQYF.

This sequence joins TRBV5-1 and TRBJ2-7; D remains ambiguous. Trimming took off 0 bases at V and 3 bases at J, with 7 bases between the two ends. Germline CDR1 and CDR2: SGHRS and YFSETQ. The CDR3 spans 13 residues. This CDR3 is CASSLGVFYEQYF. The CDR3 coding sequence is TGCGCCAGCAGCTTGGGGGTGTTCTACGAGCAGTACTTC.

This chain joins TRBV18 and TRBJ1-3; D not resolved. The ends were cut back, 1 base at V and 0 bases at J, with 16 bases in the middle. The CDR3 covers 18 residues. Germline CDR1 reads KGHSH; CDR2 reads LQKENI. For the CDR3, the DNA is TGTGCCAGCTCACCACTCTTTTTCGGAGTTCTCTCTGGAAACACCATATATTTT. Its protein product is CASSPLFFGVLSGNTIYF. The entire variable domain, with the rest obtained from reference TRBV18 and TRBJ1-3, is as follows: NAGVMQNPRHLVRRRGQEARLRCSPMKGHSHVYWYRQLPEEGLKFMVYLQKENIIDESGMPKERFSAEFPKEGPSILRIQQVVRGDSAAYFCASSPLFFGVLSGNTIYFGEGSWLTVV.

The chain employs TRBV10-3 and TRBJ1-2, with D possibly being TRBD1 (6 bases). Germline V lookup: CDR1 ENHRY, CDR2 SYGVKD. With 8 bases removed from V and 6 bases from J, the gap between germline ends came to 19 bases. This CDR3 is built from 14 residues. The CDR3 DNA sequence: TGTGCCATCGATAAAGGGGGATTAGGGAATGGCTACACCTTC. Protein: CAIDKGGLGNGYTF.

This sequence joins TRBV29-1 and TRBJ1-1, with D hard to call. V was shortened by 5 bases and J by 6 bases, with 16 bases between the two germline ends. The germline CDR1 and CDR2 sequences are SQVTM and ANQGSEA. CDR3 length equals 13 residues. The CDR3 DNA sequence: TGCAGCGTTCCCTTACAGAGGCAGGCTGAAGCTTTCTTT. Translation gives CSVPLQRQAEAFF.

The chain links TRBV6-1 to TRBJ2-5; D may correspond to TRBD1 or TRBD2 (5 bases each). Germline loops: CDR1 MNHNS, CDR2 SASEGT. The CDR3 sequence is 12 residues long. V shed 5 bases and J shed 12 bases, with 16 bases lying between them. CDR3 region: CASSPYRDGKYF. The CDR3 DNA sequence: TGTGCCAGCAGTCCATACCGGGACGGAAAGTACTTC.

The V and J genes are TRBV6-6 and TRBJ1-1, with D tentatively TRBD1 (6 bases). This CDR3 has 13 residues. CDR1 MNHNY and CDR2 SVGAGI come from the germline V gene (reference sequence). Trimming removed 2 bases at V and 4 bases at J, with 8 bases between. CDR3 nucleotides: TGTGCCAGCAGTTACCCAGGGGCCACTGAAGCTTTCTTT. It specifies CASSYPGATEAFF.

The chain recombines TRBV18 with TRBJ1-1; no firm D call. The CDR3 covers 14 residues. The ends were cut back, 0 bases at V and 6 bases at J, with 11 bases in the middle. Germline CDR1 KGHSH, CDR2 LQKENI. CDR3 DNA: TGTGCCAGCTCACCACCCAACCTACCGGCTGAAGCTTTCTTT. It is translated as CASSPPNLPAEAFF.

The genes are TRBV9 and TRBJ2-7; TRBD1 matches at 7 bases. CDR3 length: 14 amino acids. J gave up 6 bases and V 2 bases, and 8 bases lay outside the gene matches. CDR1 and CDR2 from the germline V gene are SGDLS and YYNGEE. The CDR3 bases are TGTGCCAGCAGCGTGGTAGACAGGGCGGGCGAGCAGTACTTC. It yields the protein CASSVVDRAGEQYF. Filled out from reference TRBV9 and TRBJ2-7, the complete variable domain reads DSGVTQTPKHLITATGQRVTLRCSPRSGDLSVYWYQQSLDQGLQFLIQYYNGEERAKGNILERFSAQQFPDLHSELNLSSLELGDSALYFCASSVVDRAGEQYFGPGTRLTVT.